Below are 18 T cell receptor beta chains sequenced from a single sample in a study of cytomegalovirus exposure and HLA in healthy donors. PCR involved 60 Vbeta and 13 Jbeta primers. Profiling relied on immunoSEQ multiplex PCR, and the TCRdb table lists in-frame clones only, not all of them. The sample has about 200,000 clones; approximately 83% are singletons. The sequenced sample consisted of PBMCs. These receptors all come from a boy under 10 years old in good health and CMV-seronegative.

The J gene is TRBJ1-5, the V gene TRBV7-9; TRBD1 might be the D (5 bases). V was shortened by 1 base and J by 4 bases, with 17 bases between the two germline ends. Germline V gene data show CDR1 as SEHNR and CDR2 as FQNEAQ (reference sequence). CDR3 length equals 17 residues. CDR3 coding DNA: TGTGCCAGCAGCTTAGAAGGGTCAGGGCGTGGGAATCAGCCCCAGCATTTT. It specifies CASSLEGSGRGNQPQHF.

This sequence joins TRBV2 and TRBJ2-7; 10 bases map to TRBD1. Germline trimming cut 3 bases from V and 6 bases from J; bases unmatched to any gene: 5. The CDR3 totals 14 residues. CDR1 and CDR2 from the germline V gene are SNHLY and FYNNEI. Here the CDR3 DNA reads TGTGCCAGCAGTGACGACAGGGGGCGACGCGAGCAGTACTTC. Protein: CASSDDRGRREQYF.

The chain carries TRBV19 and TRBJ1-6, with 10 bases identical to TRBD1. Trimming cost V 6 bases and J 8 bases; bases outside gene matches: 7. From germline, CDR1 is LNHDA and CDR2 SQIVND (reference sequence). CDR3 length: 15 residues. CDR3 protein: CASSSQGTGDSPLHF. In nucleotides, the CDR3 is TGTGCCAGTAGCTCCCAGGGGACAGGGGATTCACCCCTCCACTTT.

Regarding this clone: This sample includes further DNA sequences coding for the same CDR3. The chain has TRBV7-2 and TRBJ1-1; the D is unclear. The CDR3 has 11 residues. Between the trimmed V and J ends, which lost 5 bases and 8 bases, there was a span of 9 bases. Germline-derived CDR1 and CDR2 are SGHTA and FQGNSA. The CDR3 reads CASSELGEAFF. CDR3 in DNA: TGTGCCAGCAGCGAACTAGGGGAAGCTTTCTTT.

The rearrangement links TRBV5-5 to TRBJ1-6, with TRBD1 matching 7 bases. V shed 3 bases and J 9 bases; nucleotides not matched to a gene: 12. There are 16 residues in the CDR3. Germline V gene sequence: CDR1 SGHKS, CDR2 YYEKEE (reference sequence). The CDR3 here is CASSSTTGRGGSPLHF. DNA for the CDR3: TGTGCCAGCAGCTCGACGACAGGGCGAGGGGGTTCACCCCTCCACTTT. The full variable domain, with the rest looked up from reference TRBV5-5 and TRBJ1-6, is DAGVTQSPTHLIKTRGQQVTLRCSPISGHKSVSWYQQVLGQGPQFIFQYYEKEERGRGNFPDRFSARQFPNYSSELNVNALLLGDSALYLCASSSTTGRGGSPLHFGNGTRLTVT.

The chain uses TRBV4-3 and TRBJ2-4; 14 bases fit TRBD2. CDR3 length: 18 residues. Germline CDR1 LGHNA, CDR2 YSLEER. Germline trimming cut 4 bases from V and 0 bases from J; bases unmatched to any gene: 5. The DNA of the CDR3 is TGCGCCAGCAGCCGAGGACTAGCGGGGGGCTTAGCCAAAAACATTCAGTACTTC. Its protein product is CASSRGLAGGLAKNIQYF.

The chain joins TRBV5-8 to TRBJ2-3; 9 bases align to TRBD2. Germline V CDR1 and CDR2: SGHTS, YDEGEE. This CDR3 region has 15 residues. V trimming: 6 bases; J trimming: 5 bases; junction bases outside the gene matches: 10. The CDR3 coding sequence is TGTGCCAGCACCCACGGCGGGGGGGCAGAAGATACGCAGTATTTT. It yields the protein CASTHGGGAEDTQYF.

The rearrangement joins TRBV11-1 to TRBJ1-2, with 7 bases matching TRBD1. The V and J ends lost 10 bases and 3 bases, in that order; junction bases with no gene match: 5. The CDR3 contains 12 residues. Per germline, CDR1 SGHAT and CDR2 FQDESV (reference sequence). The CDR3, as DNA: TGTGCCATCCAACAGGGGTACTATGGCTACACCTTC. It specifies CAIQQGYYGYTF.

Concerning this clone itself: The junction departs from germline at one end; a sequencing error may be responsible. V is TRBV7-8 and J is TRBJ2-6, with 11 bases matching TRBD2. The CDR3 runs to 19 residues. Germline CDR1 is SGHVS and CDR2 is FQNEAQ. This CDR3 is CASSSLNSGGAAGANGLTF. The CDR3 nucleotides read TGTGCCAGCAGCTCTCTGAATAGCGGGGGGGCTGCTGGGGCCAACGGCCTGACTTTC.

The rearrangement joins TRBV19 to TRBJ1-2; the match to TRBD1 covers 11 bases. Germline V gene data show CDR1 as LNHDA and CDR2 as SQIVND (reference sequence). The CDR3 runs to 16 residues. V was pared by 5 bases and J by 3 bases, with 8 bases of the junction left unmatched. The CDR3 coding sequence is TGTGCCAGTAGTTCACGGGACAGGGGGAGCCACTATGGCTACACCTTC. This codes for CASSSRDRGSHYGYTF.

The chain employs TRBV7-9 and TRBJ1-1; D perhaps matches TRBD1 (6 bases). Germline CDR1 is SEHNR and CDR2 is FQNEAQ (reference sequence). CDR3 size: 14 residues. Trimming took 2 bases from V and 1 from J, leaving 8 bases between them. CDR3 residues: CASSLQGTNTEAFF. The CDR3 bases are TGTGCCAGCAGCTTACAGGGGACGAACACTGAAGCTTTCTTT.

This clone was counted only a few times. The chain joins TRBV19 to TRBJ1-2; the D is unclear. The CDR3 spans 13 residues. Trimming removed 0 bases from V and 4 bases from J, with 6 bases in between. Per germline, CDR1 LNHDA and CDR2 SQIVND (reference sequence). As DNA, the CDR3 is TGTGCCAGTAGTATAGATGGGCTCTATGGCTACACCTTC. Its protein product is CASSIDGLYGYTF.

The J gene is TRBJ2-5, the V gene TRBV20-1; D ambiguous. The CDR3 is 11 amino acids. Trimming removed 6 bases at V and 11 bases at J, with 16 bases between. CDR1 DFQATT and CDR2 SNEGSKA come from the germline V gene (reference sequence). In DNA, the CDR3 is TGCAGTGCCGTCACTTCGACAACGCAGTACTTC. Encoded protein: CSAVTSTTQYF.

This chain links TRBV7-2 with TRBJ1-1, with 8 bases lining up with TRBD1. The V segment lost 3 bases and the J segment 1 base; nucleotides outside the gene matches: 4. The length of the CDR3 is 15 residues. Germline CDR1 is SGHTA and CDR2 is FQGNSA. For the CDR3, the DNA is TGTGCCAGCAGCTTCCACGGGACAGGGAACACTGAAGCTTTCTTT. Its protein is CASSFHGTGNTEAFF.

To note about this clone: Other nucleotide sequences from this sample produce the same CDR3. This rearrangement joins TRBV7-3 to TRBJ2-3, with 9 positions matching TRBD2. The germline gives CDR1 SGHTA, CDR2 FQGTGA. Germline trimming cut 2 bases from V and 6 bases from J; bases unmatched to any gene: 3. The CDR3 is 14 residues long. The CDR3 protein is CASSLRGGADTQYF. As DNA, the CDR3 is TGTGCCAGCAGCTTACGCGGGGGGGCGGATACGCAGTATTTT. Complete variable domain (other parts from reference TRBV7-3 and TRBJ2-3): GAGVSQTPSNKVTEKGKYVELRCDPISGHTALYWYRQSLGQGPEFLIYFQGTGAADDSGLPNDRFFAVRPEGSVSTLKIQRTERGDSAVYLCASSLRGGADTQYFGPGTRLTVL.

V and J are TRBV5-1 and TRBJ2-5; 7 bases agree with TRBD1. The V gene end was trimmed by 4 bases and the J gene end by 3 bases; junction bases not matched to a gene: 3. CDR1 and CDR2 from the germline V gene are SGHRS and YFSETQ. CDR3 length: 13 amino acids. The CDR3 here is CASSHGTEETQYF. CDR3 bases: TGCGCCAGCAGCCACGGGACAGAAGAGACCCAGTACTTC.

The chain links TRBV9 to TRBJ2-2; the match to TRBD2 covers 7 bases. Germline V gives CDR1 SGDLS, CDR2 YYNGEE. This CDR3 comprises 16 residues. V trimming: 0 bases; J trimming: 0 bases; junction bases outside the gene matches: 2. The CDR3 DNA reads TGTGCCAGCAGCGTAGGTCGGGGGGCGAACACCGGGGAGCTGTTTTTT. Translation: CASSVGRGANTGELFF.

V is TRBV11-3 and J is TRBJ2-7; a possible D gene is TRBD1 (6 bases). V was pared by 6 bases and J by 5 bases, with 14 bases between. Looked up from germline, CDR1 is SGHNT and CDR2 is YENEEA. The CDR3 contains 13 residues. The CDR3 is CASSGGRDNEQYF. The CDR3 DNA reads TGTGCCAGCAGTGGGGGCAGGGACAACGAGCAGTACTTC.